One and the same sample provided the 23 T cell receptor beta chains below, sequenced in a study of shared clonotypes between healthy human individuals. Naive CD8 cells, CD45RO-negative and positively selected for CCR7, excluded terminally differentiated effector memory CD45RA+ cells. Produced via immunoSEQ multiplex PCR; TCRdb's table is partial and in-frame only. The sample carries about 2,200,000 clones, roughly 91% recorded once. The sequencing input was naive CD8+ T cells from PBMCs. These receptors all come from a man between 18 and 29 years old in good health. Some clones in this sample may be carry-over from other donors' samples.

The V and J genes are TRBV4-1 and TRBJ2-3; tentative D call: TRBD2 (6 bases). Germline V gene sequence: CDR1 MGHRA, CDR2 YSYEKL. V lost 4 bases, J lost 6 bases, and 17 bases lay in between. This CDR3 is built from 15 residues. The chain's CDR3 is CASSLGTALVDTQYF. The CDR3 nucleotides read TGCGCCAGCAGCCTCGGGACTGCCCTGGTGGATACGCAGTATTTT.

This clone is a singleton in its sample. The V gene is TRBV5-6, the J gene TRBJ1-6; 10 bases are shared with TRBD1. Germline trimming cut 7 bases from V and 8 bases from J; bases unmatched to any gene: 6. The CDR3 is 14 residues long. Germline assignment: CDR1 SGHDT and CDR2 YYEEEE. The CDR3 loop reads CASRRTGGDSPLHF. The CDR3 DNA reads as TGTGCCAGCCGCCGGACAGGGGGAGATTCACCCCTCCACTTT. The complete variable domain, with remaining parts taken from reference TRBV5-6 and TRBJ1-6, reads DAGVTQSPTHLIKTRGQQVTLRCSPKSGHDTVSWYQQALGQGPQFIFQYYEEEERQRGNFPDRFSGHQFPNYSSELNVNALLLGDSALYLCASRRTGGDSPLHFGNGTRLTVT.

The chain combines TRBV7-2 with TRBJ1-5; 7 nucleotides align to TRBD1. CDR3 length equals 16 residues. The V and J ends lost 1 base and 4 bases, in that order; junction bases with no gene match: 7. The germline CDR1 and CDR2 sequences are SGHTA and FQGNSA. The CDR3 protein is CASSLVASGGNQPQHF. The DNA of the CDR3 is TGTGCCAGCAGCTTAGTAGCCTCAGGGGGGAATCAGCCCCAGCATTTT.

On this clone: Other DNA sequences in the same sample also yield this CDR3. The J gene is TRBJ1-3, the V gene TRBV7-2, with D unclear. The CDR3 spans 14 residues. Trimming removed 1 base from V and 2 bases from J, with 6 bases in between. Germline values: CDR1 SGHTA, CDR2 FQGNSA. The CDR3 DNA follows: TGTGCCAGCAGCTTAGTCGGGGCTGGAAACACCATATATTTT. Amino acid sequence: CASSLVGAGNTIYF.

The chain is built from TRBV28 and TRBJ2-3; perhaps D is TRBD1 or TRBD2 (5 bases each). Per the germline V gene, CDR1 is MDHEN and CDR2 is SYDVKM. The V and J ends lost 2 bases and 1 base respectively, with 10 bases between them. The CDR3 totals 15 residues. The chain's CDR3 is CASSLAGTGTDTQYF. In DNA form, the CDR3 reads TGTGCCAGCAGTTTAGCCGGGACCGGCACAGATACGCAGTATTTT. Combining the CDR3 with reference TRBV28 and TRBJ2-3 gives the whole variable domain DVKVTQSSRYLVKRTGEKVFLECVQDMDHENMFWYRQDPGLGLRLIYFSYDVKMKEKGDIPEGYSVSREKKERFSLILESASTNQTSMYLCASSLAGTGTDTQYFGPGTRLTVL.

The chain links TRBV4-1 to TRBJ2-7; unclear D gene. CDR1 is MGHRA, CDR2 YSYEKL, per germline. This CDR3 spans 13 amino acids. The ends were cut back, 2 bases at V and 2 bases at J, with 7 bases in the middle. The CDR3 here is CASSQWPAYEQYF. Written as DNA, the CDR3 is TGCGCCAGCAGCCAATGGCCAGCCTACGAGCAGTACTTC.

This clone was seen only once. The chain uses TRBV9 and TRBJ2-7, with D hard to call. The CDR3 covers 15 residues. Germline values: CDR1 SGDLS, CDR2 YYNGEE. Trimming took 4 bases from V and 0 from J, leaving 14 bases between them. CDR3 loop: CASSPSRGLSYEQYF. The CDR3 nucleotides are TGTGCCAGCAGCCCCAGCCGAGGCCTCTCCTACGAGCAGTACTTC.

The CDR3 region is CASSQDRTSGVYEQYF. The CDR3 DNA sequence: TGCGCCAGCAGCCAAGATCGGACTAGCGGTGTGTACGAGCAGTACTTC. The chain joins TRBV4-3 to TRBJ2-7; TRBD2 matches at 10 bases. Germline CDR1 reads LGHNA; CDR2 reads YSLEER. J lost 4 bases, V lost 0 bases, and 6 bases had no gene match. The CDR3 is made up of 16 amino acids.

The chain is built from TRBV27 and TRBJ1-1; tentatively, D is TRBD1 (5 bases). V was cut by 6 bases and J by 4 bases, with 18 bases left in between. The CDR3 has 15 residues. Germline CDR1 reads MNHEY; CDR2 reads SMNVEV (reference sequence). CDR3 sequence reads: CASSPITRRGTEAFF. The CDR3 DNA is TGTGCCAGCAGCCCTATCACTAGGAGGGGCACTGAAGCTTTCTTT.

The J gene is TRBJ1-2, the V gene TRBV5-4; 9 nucleotides agree with TRBD1. The CDR3 totals 14 residues. With V trimmed by 4 bases and J by 5 bases, 6 bases remained unmatched. In germline, CDR1 is SGHNT, CDR2 YYREEE (reference sequence). CDR3 amino acids: CASSAPGTGYGYTF. For the CDR3, the DNA is TGTGCCAGCAGCGCTCCGGGGACAGGGTATGGCTACACCTTC.

The genes are TRBV7-8 and TRBJ2-1; 16 nucleotides agree with TRBD2. CDR1 is SGHVS, CDR2 FQNEAQ, per germline. CDR3 length: 15 residues. The DNA for the CDR3 is TGTTCCTCCACCGGGACTAGCGGGAGGGCCGGTGAGCAGTTCTTC. This encodes CSSTGTSGRAGEQFF.

This clone occurred once. Sequence at one end of the junction differs from germline and may be a read error. This rearrangement joins TRBV4-1 to TRBJ1-5; D not resolved. Germline V CDR1 and CDR2: MGHRA, YSYEKL. The CDR3 extends over 15 amino acids. CDR3 region: CASTQRTGGNQPQHF. CDR3 coding DNA: TGCGCCAGCACCCAACGTACCGGGGGCAATCAGCCCCAGCATTTT.

This clone was found once. The chain couples TRBV25-1 to TRBJ2-2; TRBD2 might be the D (6 bases). Germline lookup yields CDR1 MGHDK and CDR2 SYGVNS. The CDR3 length is 11 residues. Trimming left V 6 bases short and J 7 bases short, with 6 bases between. The CDR3 protein is CASRGGGELFF. The CDR3 region has the DNA TGTGCCAGCAGGGGAGGCGGGGAGCTGTTTTTT.

This clone was counted a single time. This sequence joins TRBV7-6 and TRBJ2-7; 8 bases fit TRBD2. The length of the CDR3 is 14 residues. CDR1 and CDR2 (germline): SGHVS, FNYEAQ. Losses at the gene ends were 5 bases for V and 4 bases for J; bases not matched to a gene: 7. The CDR3: CASSPGGPGYEQYF. The DNA for the CDR3 is TGTGCCAGCAGCCCGGGAGGGCCCGGGTACGAGCAGTACTTC. Full variable domain (missing parts from reference TRBV7-6 and TRBJ2-7): GAGVSQSPRYKVTKRGQDVALRCDPISGHVSLYWYRQALGQGPEFLTYFNYEAQQDKSGLPNDRFSAERPEGSISTLTIQRTEQRDSAMYRCASSPGGPGYEQYFGPGTRLTVT.

The rearrangement links TRBV4-1 to TRBJ1-6; TRBD1 aligns across 7 bases. The CDR3 covers 16 residues. Trimming cost V 4 bases and J 7 bases; bases outside gene matches: 10. In germline, CDR1 is MGHRA, CDR2 YSYEKL. Written as DNA, the CDR3 is TGCGCCAGCAGCCCCAAATCAACAGGGGTAAATTCACCCCTCCACTTT. Translation gives CASSPKSTGVNSPLHF.

A note on this clone: Other DNA sequences from this sample encode an identical CDR3 as well. This chain uses TRBV9 with TRBJ2-7, with 10 bases fitting TRBD2. Germline CDR1 SGDLS, CDR2 YYNGEE. J lost 0 bases, V lost 3 bases, and 3 bases had no gene match. CDR3 length: 15 residues. CDR3 loop: CASSEGLADSYEQYF. CDR3 coding DNA: TGTGCCAGCAGCGAAGGACTAGCGGACTCCTACGAGCAGTACTTC.

The V call is TRBV4-1, the J call TRBJ2-7; D perhaps matches TRBD2 (6 bases). Trimming removed 4 bases at V and 0 bases at J, with 16 bases between. CDR1 is MGHRA and CDR2 is YSYEKL in the germline V gene. The CDR3 consists of 16 residues. In nucleotides, the CDR3 is TGCGCCAGCAGCCCCCGGGTGGCGGGGAGCTCCTACGAGCAGTACTTC. Its protein is CASSPRVAGSSYEQYF.

The V call is TRBV15, the J call TRBJ2-5; no clear D gene. Germline V gene lookup returns CDR1 LNHNV and CDR2 YYDKDF (reference sequence). The CDR3 consists of 12 residues. The V and J ends lost 4 bases and 4 bases respectively, with 7 bases between them. The CDR3 DNA is TGTGCCACCAGCACGCTCCCAGAGACCCAGTACTTC. Translation gives CATSTLPETQYF.

The chain uses TRBV5-1 and TRBJ2-1; TRBD2 matches 8 bases. The CDR3 totals 18 residues. The germline CDR1 and CDR2 sequences are SGHRS and YFSETQ. The V gene end was trimmed by 1 base and the J gene end by 0 bases; junction bases not matched to a gene: 9. CDR3 amino acids: CASSLNLAGGNSYNEQFF. CDR3 bases: TGCGCCAGCAGCTTGAATCTGGCGGGAGGCAACTCCTACAATGAGCAGTTCTTC.

This chain uses TRBV11-2 with TRBJ1-2; maybe TRBD1 (5 bases). The CDR3 has 14 residues. The V gene's germline CDR1 is SGHAT and CDR2 FQNNGV. The V and J ends lost 2 bases and 5 bases respectively, with 12 bases between them. CDR3 in amino acids: CASSLMGGGYGYTF. The CDR3 region has the DNA TGTGCCAGCAGCTTAATGGGGGGTGGGTATGGCTACACCTTC. Complete variable domain (other parts from reference TRBV11-2 and TRBJ1-2): EAGVAQSPRYKIIEKRQSVAFWCNPISGHATLYWYQQILGQGPKLLIQFQNNGVVDDSQLPKDRFSAERLKGVDSTLKIQPAKLEDSAVYLCASSLMGGGYGYTFGSGTRLTVV.

The rearrangement uses TRBV6-1 and TRBJ1-1; no reliable D call. Trimming removed 2 bases at V and 1 base at J, with 11 bases between. Germline V CDR1 and CDR2: MNHNS, SASEGT. This CDR3 has 15 amino acids. This chain's CDR3 is CASSEFASANTEAFF. The DNA for the CDR3 is TGTGCCAGCAGTGAATTTGCGTCAGCGAACACTGAAGCTTTCTTT.

The V call is TRBV5-4, the J call TRBJ2-7, with D hard to call. V was trimmed by 4 bases and J by 3 bases, leaving 11 bases between them. The CDR3 extends over 13 amino acids. CDR1 SGHNT and CDR2 YYREEE come from the germline V gene (reference sequence). CDR3 DNA sequence: TGTGCCAGCAGCCCCGGACGGCACTACGAGCAGTACTTC. Amino acid sequence: CASSPGRHYEQYF.

This clone has only one observation. The rearrangement joins TRBV10-2 to TRBJ2-1; 16 positions match TRBD2. CDR3 length: 17 residues. V gave up 5 bases and J gave up 6 bases; unmatched junction bases: 7. Germline V gives CDR1 WSHSY, CDR2 SAAADI. The CDR3 spells CASSPGTSGRAVNEQFF. Written as DNA, the CDR3 is TGCGCCAGCAGTCCCGGGACTAGCGGGAGGGCCGTCAATGAGCAGTTCTTC.